This passage covers 14 T cell receptor beta chains from one sample sequenced in a study of sequential checkpoint blockade in melanoma (dated by TCRdb to about 2019). The sample's treatment or condition label is to be understood as: randomized to nivolumab then ipilimumab (arm A) or the reverse (arm B). Libraries came from the immunoSEQ multiplex PCR assay. TCRdb retrieved this table from immuneACCESS and kept in-frame rearrangements only. Not all clones are present; in checked studies, unresolved V genes account for under half, and no reason is known for the remainder. This sample has approximately 11,000 clones in its table, and roughly 73% of those were observed once. The ten largest account for about 12% of the sample. The sequences come from CD8+ T cells sorted from blood (inferred from file names), collected from a patient given nivolumab and ipilimumab in sequence. These receptor sequences come from a human donor with melanoma.

The genes are TRBV7-6 and TRBJ2-1, with 7 bases lining up with TRBD1. The length of the CDR3 is 13 residues. J lost 9 bases, V lost 6 bases, and 8 bases had no gene match. CDR1 and CDR2 (germline): SGHVS, FNYEAQ. CDR3: CASREQGQSEQFF. CDR3 nucleotide sequence: TGTGCCAGCAGGGAACAGGGGCAGAGTGAGCAGTTCTTC.

The chain employs TRBV27 and TRBJ2-7; 8 positions match TRBD2. With 5 bases clipped from V and 0 bases from J, the junction kept 15 bases outside the gene matches. Germline V gives CDR1 MNHEY, CDR2 SMNVEV (reference sequence). The CDR3 totals 18 residues. The CDR3 protein is CASSPSGTSSGPSYEQYF. In DNA form, the CDR3 reads TGTGCCAGCAGTCCCTCCGGGACTAGTTCGGGACCCTCCTACGAGCAGTACTTC.

This chain uses TRBV7-9 with TRBJ2-5; TRBD2 matches at 14 bases. The V and J ends lost 4 bases and 4 bases, in that order; junction bases with no gene match: 8. From germline, CDR1 is SEHNR and CDR2 FQNEAQ (reference sequence). The CDR3 runs 17 residues. The chain's CDR3 is CASSSGTSGRSGETQYF. The CDR3 DNA reads TGTGCCAGCAGCTCTGGGACTAGCGGGAGATCGGGAGAGACCCAGTACTTC.

This clone was recorded only once. CDR3 amino acids: CASSGPRTGGEQYF. The CDR3 nucleotides are TGTGCCAGCAGCGGCCCCAGGACAGGGGGCGAGCAGTACTTC. The chain recombines TRBV7-8 with TRBJ2-7; 10 bases align to TRBD1. The CDR3 covers 14 residues. Germline V lookup: CDR1 SGHVS, CDR2 FQNEAQ. Trimming took 5 bases from V and 6 from J; bases not matched to a gene: 7.

This chain connects TRBV6-1 to TRBJ2-7, with D maybe TRBD1 (6 bases). CDR1 and CDR2 from the germline V gene are MNHNS and SASEGT. Trimming took 6 bases from V and 1 from J, leaving 10 bases between them. The CDR3 has 13 amino acids. The CDR3 DNA follows: TGTGCCAGCAGCGAGGACAGTTCCTACGAGCAGTACTTC. Translated, it gives CASSEDSSYEQYF.

The genes are TRBV7-2 and TRBJ2-5; possibly TRBD2 for D (6 bases). The J call is doubtful: the DNA matches TRBJ2-7 better. This CDR3 has 15 residues. Per the germline V gene, CDR1 is SGHTA and CDR2 is FQGNSA. The CDR3, as DNA: TGTGCCAGCAGCTCGTCCCCGGGAGTGGAGGACGAGCAGTACTTC. Translation: CASSSSPGVEDEQYF.

V usage is TRBV10-2 and J usage is TRBJ2-7, with 11 bases lining up with TRBD2. The CDR3 contains 16 residues. V lost 3 bases and J lost 3; bases outside the gene matches: 7. Germline V gives CDR1 WSHSY, CDR2 SAAADI. The CDR3 loop is CASSDIAGGLHYEQYF. CDR3 in DNA: TGCGCCAGCAGTGATATAGCGGGAGGGCTCCACTACGAGCAGTACTTC.

This chain uses TRBV5-6 with TRBJ2-5; 8 positions match TRBD2. The CDR3 totals 13 residues. V was pared by 4 bases and J by 7 bases, with 6 bases of the junction left unmatched. CDR1 is SGHDT, CDR2 YYEEEE, per germline. The CDR3 loop reads CASSMGLVVTQYF. The CDR3 nucleotides are TGTGCCAGCAGCATGGGACTAGTTGTGACCCAGTACTTC. The entire variable domain, with the rest obtained from reference TRBV5-6 and TRBJ2-5, is as follows: DAGVTQSPTHLIKTRGQQVTLRCSPKSGHDTVSWYQQALGQGPQFIFQYYEEEERQRGNFPDRFSGHQFPNYSSELNVNALLLGDSALYLCASSMGLVVTQYFGPGTRLLVL.

The J gene is TRBJ2-7, the V gene TRBV9, with 10 bases aligning to TRBD2. This CDR3 has 16 residues. Germline V gene data show CDR1 as SGDLS and CDR2 as YYNGEE. V lost 0 bases to trimming and J lost 5 bases; unmatched junction nucleotides: 8. The CDR3 region has the DNA TGTGCCAGCAGCGTAGAACTGATAGCGGGAGGCGACGAGCAGTACTTC. Encoded protein: CASSVELIAGGDEQYF.

The rearrangement joins TRBV27 to TRBJ1-2; 9 nucleotides line up with TRBD1. The V gene's germline CDR1 is MNHEY and CDR2 SMNVEV (reference sequence). This CDR3 is 13 amino acids long. V lost 2 bases to trimming and J lost 7 bases; unmatched junction nucleotides: 2. For the CDR3, the DNA is TGTGCCAGCAGTTTAACAGGGGGCTCTGGCTACACCTTC. Residues: CASSLTGGSGYTF.

The table lists this clone with a few counts. The gene calls are TRBV19 and TRBJ2-7; D may be TRBD2 (6 bases). Germline-derived CDR1 and CDR2 are LNHDA and SQIVND (reference sequence). The CDR3 has 14 amino acids. Trimming pared 5 bases from V and 2 bases from J, leaving 13 bases between. The CDR3 sequence: CASSGLANPYEQYF. The CDR3 DNA reads as TGTGCCAGTAGTGGGCTAGCGAATCCCTACGAGCAGTACTTC.

The chain joins TRBV10-1 to TRBJ2-7; D call uncertain. V shed 5 bases and J shed 2 bases, with 10 bases lying between them. Germline CDR1 WNHNN, CDR2 SYGVQD (reference sequence). This CDR3 is built from 13 residues. Here the CDR3 reads CASSSGNPYEQYF. CDR3 DNA: TGCGCCAGCAGTTCAGGAAACCCCTACGAGCAGTACTTC.

V usage is TRBV19 and J usage is TRBJ2-3; 11 nucleotides match TRBD2. Per germline, CDR1 LNHDA and CDR2 SQIVND (reference sequence). The CDR3 loop spans 15 amino acids. V shed 6 bases and J 3 bases; nucleotides not matched to a gene: 5. The CDR3 is CASSLLAGATDTQYF. In nucleotides, the CDR3 is TGTGCCAGTAGCCTACTAGCGGGAGCAACAGATACGCAGTATTTT.

This chain connects TRBV13 to TRBJ2-7; 8 bases line up with TRBD1. Losses at the gene ends were 4 bases for V and 9 bases for J; bases not matched to a gene: 11. The CDR3 is 14 amino acids. Germline assignment: CDR1 PRHDT and CDR2 FYEKMQ (reference sequence). Here the CDR3 DNA reads TGTGCCAGCAGCTACGACAGGGGACCCTCGGCGCAGTACTTC. The encoded protein is CASSYDRGPSAQYF.